A single T cell receptor (beta chain) is shown here with its context. Germline is not matched at one junction end, which may reflect a read error. This sample is drawn from a study of patients and donors after allogeneic stem cell transplantation. TCRdb reprocessed the RT-PCR reads with MiXCR, giving one entry per CDR3 protein. The profile shows over 200,000 distinct CDR3 sequences, about 38% of them singletons. CDR3 size: 16 residues. Germline-derived CDR1 and CDR2 are SGHVS and FNYEAQ. This sequence was found in a human donor who was either an allogeneic HSCT recipient or a stem cell or donor lymphocyte infusion donor (not recorded which). It is not recorded whose cells these are; they may come from a transplant donor. The sample taken for sequencing was blood, either unsorted or a sorted T cell fraction (not recorded which). J is TRBJ2-1 and V is TRBV7-6, with 11 bases identical to TRBD2. CDR3 bases: TGTGCCAGCAGCCCTCCCCTAGCGGGGGGTTACAATGAGCTGTTCTTC. It specifies CASSPPLAGGYNELFF. The entire variable domain, with the rest obtained from reference TRBV7-6 and TRBJ2-1, is as follows: GAGVSQSPRYKVTKRGQDVALRCDPISGHVSLYWYRQALGQGPEFLTYFNYEAQQDKSGLPNDRFSAERPEGSISTLTIQRTEQRDSAMYRCASSPPLAGGYNELFFGPGTRLTVL.